This TCR beta chain was captured by sequencing in a study of blood T cell repertoires in COVID-19. This clone was counted a single time. The table came from immunoSEQ multiplex PCR; TCRdb's copy has only in-frame clones and leaves some out. Among some 75,000 clones listed, about 85% were seen once. The V and J ends lost 6 bases and 0 bases respectively, with 9 bases between them. The germline V gene has CDR1 MNHEY and CDR2 SVGAGI. CDR3 size: 14 residues. Sequenced material: peripheral blood. The chain has TRBV6-5 and TRBJ1-5; no clear D gene. The sequence was collected from a middle-aged man with COVID-19, enrolled during active disease. CDR3 sequence (DNA): TGTGCCAGCAGCCGACAAAATAGCAATCAGCCCCAGCATTTT. Translating gives CASSRQNSNQPQHF.